This T cell receptor beta chain was sequenced for a study of T-cell memory formation after mild COVID-19. At the level of the study: Largely, TCR clusters stayed within a single donor. Broader study findings: Clones that contracted from day 15 to 85 had balanced CD4/CD8; later expanders were CD4+ biased.

TCRdb redid the calling of the 5' RACE reads with MiXCR, one entry per CDR3 protein. This table holds around 130,000 distinct CDR3 sequences, about 17% found once. This clonotype ranks as medium-sized. Its cognate antigen is unknown. The CDR3 is 12 amino acids. Trimming removed 2 bases from V and 8 bases from J, with 7 bases in between. The germline gives CDR1 SEHNR, CDR2 FQNEAQ (reference sequence). The chain is built from TRBV7-9 and TRBJ2-1; maybe TRBD2 (6 bases). The sample was PBMCs or a T cell subset sorted from them (not recorded which). The sequence came from a man aged 18 to 30 who had mild COVID-19 (a few samples of this study predate the infection). Cell type and time point are not known. The CDR3 DNA reads as TGTGCCAGCAGCTTAACGGGGGATGAGCAGTTCTTC. It is translated as CASSLTGDEQFF.